The TCR beta chain described here comes from a study of CD8 T cells in Susac syndrome. The germline CDR1 and CDR2 sequences are SGHTA and FQGNSA. V dropped 5 bases and J dropped 5; count of bases not matched to a gene: 8. The CDR3 is 14 residues long. After extraction with the RNeasy kit, roughly 0.45 to 1 ug of the RNA was reverse transcribed using random hexamers. The CDR3 of TCR beta was amplified by immunoSEQ multiplex PCR across 54 Vbeta and 13 Jbeta. TCRdb analysed the immunoSEQ multiplex PCR reads with MiXCR anew, one entry per CDR3 protein. This sample has hundreds of thousands of distinct CDR3 sequences, with 95% found just once.

This chain connects TRBV7-2 to TRBJ2-7, with 8 bases lining up with TRBD2. The source is a human donor with multiple sclerosis. Sequencing was performed on CD4+ T cells from PBMCs. CDR3 in DNA: TGTGCCAGCAGCCCCCGACGGACTAGCAACGAGCAGTACTTC. This gives the protein CASSPRRTSNEQYF.